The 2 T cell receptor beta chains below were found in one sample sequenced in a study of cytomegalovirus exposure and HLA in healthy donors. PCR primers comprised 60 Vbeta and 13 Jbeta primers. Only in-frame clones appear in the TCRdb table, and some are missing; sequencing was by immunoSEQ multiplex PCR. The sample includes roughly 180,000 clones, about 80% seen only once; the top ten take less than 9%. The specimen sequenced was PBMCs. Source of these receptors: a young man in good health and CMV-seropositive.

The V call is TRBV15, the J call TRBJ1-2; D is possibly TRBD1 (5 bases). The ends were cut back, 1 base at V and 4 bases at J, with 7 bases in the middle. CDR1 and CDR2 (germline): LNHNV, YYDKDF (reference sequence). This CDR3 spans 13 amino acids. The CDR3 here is CATSRGDSYGYTF. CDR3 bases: TGTGCCACCAGCAGAGGCGACAGCTATGGCTACACCTTC.

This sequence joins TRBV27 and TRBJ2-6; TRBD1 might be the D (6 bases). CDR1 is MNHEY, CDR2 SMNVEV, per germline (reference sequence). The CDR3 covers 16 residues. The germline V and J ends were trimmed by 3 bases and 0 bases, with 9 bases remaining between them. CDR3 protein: CASSLAGVSGANVLTF. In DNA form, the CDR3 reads TGTGCCAGCAGTTTGGCAGGGGTCTCTGGGGCCAACGTCCTGACTTTC.